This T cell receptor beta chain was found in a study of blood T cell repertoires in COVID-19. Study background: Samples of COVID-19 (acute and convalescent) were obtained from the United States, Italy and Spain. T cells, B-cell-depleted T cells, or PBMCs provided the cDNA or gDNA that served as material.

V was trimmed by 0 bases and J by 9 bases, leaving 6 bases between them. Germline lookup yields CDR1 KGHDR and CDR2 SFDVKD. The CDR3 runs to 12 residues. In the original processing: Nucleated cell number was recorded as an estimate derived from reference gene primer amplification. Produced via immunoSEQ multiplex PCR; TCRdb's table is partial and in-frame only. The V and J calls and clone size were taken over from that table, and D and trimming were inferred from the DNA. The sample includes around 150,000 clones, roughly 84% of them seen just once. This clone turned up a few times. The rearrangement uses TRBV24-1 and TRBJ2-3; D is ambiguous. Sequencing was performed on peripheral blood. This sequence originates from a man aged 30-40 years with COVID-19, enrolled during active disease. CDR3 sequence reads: CATSDLGTTQYF. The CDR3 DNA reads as TGTGCCACCAGTGATTTGGGTACAACGCAGTATTTT.